These T cell receptor beta chains were read from a single sample in a study of T cell changes during pregnancy in multiple sclerosis. Produced via immunoSEQ multiplex PCR; TCRdb's table is partial and in-frame only. The top ten hold 0.99% of the sample, which has around 92,000 clones, roughly 92% seen once. The material sequenced was peripheral blood, taken after pregnancy. The source of these receptors is a female donor with multiple sclerosis, enrolled in a pregnancy study. Each CDR3 is given without its conserved first and last residue. Each record gives: V gene, J gene, CDR3 length, CDR3 protein.

>TRBV6-5|TRBJ1-1|12
ASSYKGAGTEAF
>TRBV27|TRBJ2-7|15
ASSLYSGLAGANEQY
>TRBV7-9|TRBJ2-6|15
ASSLAQVSNGANVLT
>TRBV27|TRBJ1-1|14
ASRTFLGLLDTEAF
>TRBV20-1|TRBJ2-4|9
SATRGNIQY
>TRBV5-1|TRBJ1-1|13
ASSLGGGRETEAF
>TRBV5-4|TRBJ1-1|13
ASSTRQGGNTEAF
>TRBV28|TRBJ2-7|14
ASRSAPGQGFYEQY
>TRBV6-1|TRBJ2-1|11
ASRTGSYNEQF
>TRBV4-1|TRBJ1-5|12
ASSQGQWVEPQH
>TRBV19|TRBJ1-2|13
ASSTRDRGSYGYT
>TRBV28|TRBJ1-1|12
ASSFHRGYTEAF
>TRBV27|TRBJ2-1|10
ASKGGHNEQF
>TRBV5-1|TRBJ2-1|11
ASSLWGGDEQF
>TRBV5-4|TRBJ2-7|11
ASSPGGSGEQY
>TRBV5-4|TRBJ1-2|12
ASSVYRANYGYT
>TRBV6-5|TRBJ1-2|13
ASSSGQIANYGYT
>TRBV18|TRBJ2-1|13
ASIPGLAVYNEQF
>TRBV7-2|TRBJ2-7|14
ASSLGYRGEGREQY
>TRBV6-5|TRBJ2-1|13
ASSYRRQGYNEQF
>TRBV9|TRBJ1-3|13
ASSVGHQPGNTIY
>TRBV7-2|TRBJ1-5|12
ASSLGRNNQPQH
>TRBV30|TRBJ2-7|11
AWSGSGGNEQY